One sample yielded the 29 T cell receptor beta chains listed below, sequenced in a study of shared clonotypes between healthy human individuals. The method was immunoSEQ multiplex PCR; TCRdb's version includes in-frame clones alone and lacks a portion of them. The data contain about 1.1 million clones, around 77% of them singletons. Sequencing was done on a sample of memory CD4+ T cells from PBMCs. Subset of the sample: CD45RA-negative fraction. Receptor source: a man younger than 35 in good health. Some clones in this sample may be carry-over from other donors' samples.

The genes are TRBV11-2 and TRBJ2-5, with no clear D. Between the trimmed V and J ends, which lost 6 bases and 5 bases, there was a span of 13 bases. Germline V lookup: CDR1 SGHAT, CDR2 FQNNGV. This CDR3 comprises 13 residues. The CDR3 loop reads CASRLLTRETQYF. Written as DNA, the CDR3 is TGTGCCAGCAGACTCCTTACCCGTGAGACCCAGTACTTC.

This clone was counted only a few times. The genes are TRBV5-6 and TRBJ2-5, with D uncertain. With 4 bases removed from V and 0 bases from J, the gap between germline ends came to 7 bases. This CDR3 spans 13 amino acids. Germline V lookup: CDR1 SGHDT, CDR2 YYEEEE. The CDR3 bases are TGTGCCAGCAGCACGAGGTACCAAGAGACCCAGTACTTC. Its protein is CASSTRYQETQYF. Together with reference TRBV5-6 and TRBJ2-5, the CDR3 gives the full variable domain: DAGVTQSPTHLIKTRGQQVTLRCSPKSGHDTVSWYQQALGQGPQFIFQYYEEEERQRGNFPDRFSGHQFPNYSSELNVNALLLGDSALYLCASSTRYQETQYFGPGTRLLVL.

This sequence joins TRBV19 and TRBJ1-2, with D unclear. CDR3 length: 13 amino acids. In germline, CDR1 is LNHDA, CDR2 SQIVND (reference sequence). V was cut by 7 bases and J by 0 bases, with 9 bases left in between. CDR3 region: CASTAVANYGYTF. In DNA, the CDR3 is TGTGCCAGTACCGCCGTAGCTAACTATGGCTACACCTTC.

V gene TRBV7-9 combines with J gene TRBJ1-1; 9 bases align to TRBD1. The CDR3 sequence is 14 residues long. CDR1 is SEHNR and CDR2 is FQNEAQ in the germline V gene (reference sequence). The ends lost 8 bases at V and 6 bases at J; junction bases unmatched: 10. The CDR3 region is CASGRQGGRPEAFF. The CDR3 DNA reads as TGTGCCAGCGGAAGACAGGGGGGTAGGCCTGAAGCTTTCTTT. The full variable domain, completed using reference TRBV7-9 and TRBJ1-1, is DTGVSQNPRHKITKRGQNVTFRCDPISEHNRLYWYRQTLGQGPEFLTYFQNEAQLEKSRLLSDRFSAERPKGSFSTLEIQRTEQGDSAMYLCASGRQGGRPEAFFGQGTRLTVV.

V is TRBV28 and J is TRBJ2-2; D remains unclear. Germline V gene sequence: CDR1 MDHEN, CDR2 SYDVKM. Trimming removed 2 bases at V and 7 bases at J, with 8 bases between. The CDR3 sequence is 13 residues long. The CDR3 protein is CASSLNGGGELFF. For the CDR3, the DNA is TGTGCCAGCAGTTTAAACGGTGGCGGGGAGCTGTTTTTT. Based on the CDR3 plus reference TRBV28 and TRBJ2-2, the full variable domain is DVKVTQSSRYLVKRTGEKVFLECVQDMDHENMFWYRQDPGLGLRLIYFSYDVKMKEKGDIPEGYSVSREKKERFSLILESASTNQTSMYLCASSLNGGGELFFGEGSRLTVL.

The chain combines TRBV9 with TRBJ2-1, with 8 bases matching TRBD2. V was pared by 4 bases and J by 4 bases, with 7 bases of the junction left unmatched. Germline CDR1 SGDLS, CDR2 YYNGEE. The CDR3 covers 15 residues. The chain's CDR3 is CASSSTSGSYNEQFF. Written as DNA, the CDR3 is TGTGCCAGCAGCTCTACCAGCGGGAGTTACAATGAGCAGTTCTTC.

The chain employs TRBV12-5 and TRBJ2-1; D remains ambiguous. Germline CDR1 reads LGHNT; CDR2 reads FRNRAP. The length of the CDR3 is 13 residues. The germline V and J ends were trimmed by 6 bases and 5 bases, with 11 bases remaining between them. The CDR3 is CASGPVGDNEQFF. CDR3 sequence (DNA): TGTGCTAGTGGACCTGTCGGAGACAATGAGCAGTTCTTC.

This chain links TRBV2 with TRBJ1-4, with 9 bases lining up with TRBD1. Trimming took 5 bases from V and 10 from J; bases not matched to a gene: 2. From germline, CDR1 is SNHLY and CDR2 FYNNEI. The CDR3 has 12 amino acids. The CDR3, as DNA: TGTGCCAGCAGTTTACAGGGGGCAAAACTGTTTTTT. Amino acid sequence: CASSLQGAKLFF.

The chain uses TRBV12-5 and TRBJ2-3; D unclear. The V end lost 5 bases, the J end lost 2 bases, and 5 bases lay between the germline ends. The CDR3 sequence is 12 residues long. The germline V gene encodes CDR1 LGHNT and CDR2 FRNRAP. CDR3 amino acids: CASGENTDTQYF. Written as DNA, the CDR3 is TGTGCTAGTGGTGAAAACACAGATACGCAGTATTTT.

The V call is TRBV7-9, the J call TRBJ2-2; TRBD2 agrees at 11 bases. Germline V gene data show CDR1 as SEHNR and CDR2 as FQNEAQ (reference sequence). CDR3 length: 17 amino acids. V trimming: 3 bases; J trimming: 9 bases; junction bases outside the gene matches: 12. The CDR3 sequence: CASSFMTSGAGIRELFF. DNA for the CDR3: TGTGCCAGCAGCTTTATGACTAGCGGGGCGGGAATACGGGAGCTGTTTTTT. Together with reference TRBV7-9 and TRBJ2-2, the CDR3 gives the full variable domain: DTGVSQNPRHKITKRGQNVTFRCDPISEHNRLYWYRQTLGQGPEFLTYFQNEAQLEKSRLLSDRFSAERPKGSFSTLEIQRTEQGDSAMYLCASSFMTSGAGIRELFFGEGSRLTVL.

This clone was counted between two and nine times. V usage is TRBV10-1 and J usage is TRBJ2-7; weak D call: TRBD1 (6 bases). This CDR3 contains 13 residues. From germline, CDR1 is WNHNN and CDR2 SYGVQD (reference sequence). V lost 5 bases to trimming and J lost 5 bases, with 13 bases between them. The chain's CDR3 is CASSTGEGDEQYF. CDR3 DNA sequence: TGCGCCAGCAGTACCGGCGAGGGGGACGAGCAGTACTTC.

The rearrangement joins TRBV6-5 to TRBJ1-1; D is unclear. The CDR3 is 13 residues long. The germline gives CDR1 MNHEY, CDR2 SVGAGI. Trimming took off 0 bases at V and 6 bases at J, with 8 bases between the two ends. The CDR3 reads CASSYSFTSEAFF. DNA of the CDR3: TGTGCCAGCAGTTACTCCTTTACTTCTGAAGCTTTCTTT.

The chain is built from TRBV6-6 and TRBJ1-4; 8 bases align to TRBD1. Per the germline V gene, CDR1 is MNHNY and CDR2 is SVGAGI (reference sequence). The CDR3 is made up of 16 amino acids. The trim removed 6 bases at V and 11 bases at J, leaving 17 bases unmatched. In nucleotides, the CDR3 is TGTGCCAGCAGGCCCGGTGGAGGACAGGGATCCGGGAAACTGTTTTTT. It is translated as CASRPGGGQGSGKLFF.

In its sample, this clone was seen many times. The V gene is TRBV28, the J gene TRBJ1-2, with TRBD1 matching 12 bases. V dropped 4 bases and J dropped 8; count of bases not matched to a gene: 11. The CDR3 contains 16 residues. Germline V CDR1 and CDR2: MDHEN, SYDVKM. The CDR3 here is CASSSPPGQGARGYTF. CDR3 in DNA: TGTGCCAGCAGTTCCCCTCCGGGACAGGGGGCGCGAGGCTACACCTTC.

The J gene is TRBJ2-6, the V gene TRBV18; D gene uncertain. The CDR3 runs 15 residues. CDR1 and CDR2 from the germline V gene are KGHSH and LQKENI. Trimming left V 2 bases short and J 0 bases short, with 5 bases between. The CDR3, as DNA: TGTGCCAGCTCACCATACACCTCTGGGGCCAACGTCCTGACTTTC. Residues: CASSPYTSGANVLTF.

This clone was observed a handful of times. The chain carries TRBV30 and TRBJ1-1; TRBD1 agrees at 8 bases. Germline CDR1 and CDR2: GTSNPN and SVGIG (reference sequence). The CDR3 has 15 residues. The J segment lost 1 base and the V segment lost 2 bases, leaving 6 bases of the junction unmatched. The CDR3: CAWSLWDRRNTEAFF. The DNA of the CDR3 is TGTGCCTGGAGTCTATGGGACAGGAGGAACACTGAAGCTTTCTTT.

The chain combines TRBV19 with TRBJ1-1; maybe TRBD1 (5 bases). The CDR3 is 16 residues long. CDR1 is LNHDA, CDR2 SQIVND, per germline (reference sequence). The V and J ends lost 6 bases and 1 base respectively, with 18 bases between them. In DNA, the CDR3 is TGTGCCAGTAGGCTCGAACCGGGACCGTGGAACACTGAAGCTTTCTTT. Protein sequence: CASRLEPGPWNTEAFF.

This clone was seen once. J is TRBJ1-6 and V is TRBV7-2, with TRBD1 matching 7 bases. The CDR3 length is 14 residues. V dropped 6 bases and J dropped 9; count of bases not matched to a gene: 8. CDR1 SGHTA and CDR2 FQGNSA come from the germline V gene. CDR3 sequence reads: CASSPGTAGSPLHF. CDR3 DNA sequence: TGTGCCAGCAGTCCCGGGACAGCGGGTTCACCCCTCCACTTT.

CDR3 DNA sequence: TGTGCCAGCAGTTACTCGAGGAGTTTGTGGGAGCAGTACTTC. This encodes CASSYSRSLWEQYF. The chain carries TRBV6-5 and TRBJ2-7; D unresolved. Germline V CDR1 and CDR2: MNHEY, SVGAGI. The CDR3 extends over 14 amino acids. With 0 bases removed from V and 7 bases from J, the gap between germline ends came to 13 bases.

This sequence joins TRBV12-5 and TRBJ1-5; maybe TRBD1 (6 bases). Trimming cost V 2 bases and J 5 bases, with 16 bases left between them. The CDR3 contains 16 residues. CDR1 and CDR2 (germline): LGHNT, FRNRAP. CDR3 nucleotides: TGTGCTAGTGGTTTGCGTTCTAGGGCAGGGGATCAGCCCCAGCATTTT. Its protein product is CASGLRSRAGDQPQHF. Supplemented by reference TRBV12-5 and TRBJ1-5, the full variable domain reads DARVTQTPRHKVTEMGQEVTMRCQPILGHNTVFWYRQTMMQGLELLAYFRNRAPLDDSGMPKDRFSAEMPDATLATLKIQPSEPRDSAVYFCASGLRSRAGDQPQHFGDGTRLSIL.

This sequence joins TRBV7-2 and TRBJ2-7; TRBD1 aligns across 7 bases. V trimming: 5 bases; J trimming: 2 bases; junction bases outside the gene matches: 9. The CDR3 loop spans 15 amino acids. Per the germline V gene, CDR1 is SGHTA and CDR2 is FQGNSA. CDR3 protein: CASSPPGQAPYEQYF. For the CDR3, the DNA is TGTGCCAGCAGCCCGCCAGGACAGGCGCCCTACGAGCAGTACTTC.

This chain uses TRBV28 with TRBJ1-5; D not resolved. Trimming removed 8 bases from V and 0 bases from J, with 11 bases in between. This CDR3 has 14 amino acids. Germline CDR1 and CDR2: MDHEN and SYDVKM. For the CDR3, the DNA is TGTGCCAGCGTCACGGGGAATAGCAATCAGCCCCAGCATTTT. Translation: CASVTGNSNQPQHF.

J is TRBJ2-1 and V is TRBV4-1; D tentatively fits TRBD1 or TRBD2 (5 bases each). Trimming removed 3 bases from V and 3 bases from J, with 12 bases in between. This CDR3 has 15 residues. The germline V gene has CDR1 MGHRA and CDR2 YSYEKL. CDR3 DNA sequence: TGCGCCAGCAGCCATGATTGGGACGGCTACAATGAGCAGTTCTTC. Amino acids: CASSHDWDGYNEQFF.

A few counts support this clone. The chain links TRBV28 to TRBJ1-1; D gene uncertain. The CDR3 spans 13 residues. V dropped 5 bases and J dropped 7 bases, with 14 bases sitting between them. Looked up from germline, CDR1 is MDHEN and CDR2 is SYDVKM. CDR3 nucleotide sequence: TGTGCCAGCAGTCCACCCGGGTCCGGTGAAGCTTTCTTT. Translating it yields CASSPPGSGEAFF.

The chain combines TRBV20-1 with TRBJ1-2, with unresolved D. The CDR3 consists of 11 residues. In germline, CDR1 is DFQATT, CDR2 SNEGSKA (reference sequence). Trimming pared 5 bases from V and 4 bases from J, leaving 8 bases between. The CDR3 here is CSARQIYGYTF. Here the CDR3 DNA reads TGCAGTGCTCGGCAGATCTATGGCTACACCTTC.

In this sample, this clone turned up once. J is TRBJ1-2 and V is TRBV30; D is perhaps TRBD1 (5 bases). The CDR3 length is 12 residues. V gave up 0 bases and J gave up 8 bases, with 10 bases separating them. Germline CDR1 is GTSNPN and CDR2 is SVGIG (reference sequence). The CDR3 nucleotides are TGTGCCTGGAGTGTAGGGGCATGGGGCTACACCTTC. This gives the protein CAWSVGAWGYTF.

The rearrangement joins TRBV5-1 to TRBJ2-3; no clear D gene. The V end lost 0 bases, the J end lost 2 bases, and 7 bases lay between the germline ends. The CDR3 extends over 14 amino acids. Germline CDR1 reads SGHRS; CDR2 reads YFSETQ. CDR3 coding DNA: TGCGCCAGCAGCTTGGCCGACATCACAGATACGCAGTATTTT. This gives the protein CASSLADITDTQYF. Based on the CDR3 plus reference TRBV5-1 and TRBJ2-3, the full variable domain is KAGVTQTPRYLIKTRGQQVTLSCSPISGHRSVSWYQQTPGQGLQFLFEYFSETQRNKGNFPGRFSGRQFSNSRSEMNVSTLELGDSALYLCASSLADITDTQYFGPGTRLTVL.

The chain uses TRBV5-8 and TRBJ1-2; D unresolved. V was pared by 1 base and J by 2 bases, with 12 bases between. CDR1 and CDR2 from the germline V gene are SGHTS and YDEGEE. CDR3 length equals 15 residues. The CDR3 spells CASSLYSAPNYGYTF. CDR3 nucleotides: TGTGCCAGCAGCTTGTACTCAGCACCGAACTATGGCTACACCTTC. Full variable domain (remainder filled in from reference TRBV5-8 and TRBJ1-2): EAGVTQSPTHLIKTRGQQATLRCSPISGHTSVYWYQQALGLGLQFLLWYDEGEERNRGNFPPRFSGRQFPNYSSELNVNALELEDSALYLCASSLYSAPNYGYTFGSGTRLTVV.

The gene calls are TRBV10-3 and TRBJ2-3, with TRBD1 identical over 9 bases. The CDR3 totals 15 residues. From germline, CDR1 is ENHRY and CDR2 SYGVKD. The V and J ends lost 5 bases and 2 bases, in that order; junction bases with no gene match: 5. In DNA form, the CDR3 reads TGTGCCATCAGTCCCGGGACAGGGTACACAGATACGCAGTATTTT. It specifies CAISPGTGYTDTQYF.